One T cell receptor (beta chain) is described in this entry. Other DNA sequences in this sample translate to the same CDR3. The data originate from a study of OX40 agonist ivuxolimab in advanced cancers. Profiling relied on immunoSEQ multiplex PCR, and the TCRdb table lists in-frame clones only, not all of them. Here the sample spans approximately 76,000 clones, over 85% being singletons. The germline V gene encodes CDR1 SGDLS and CDR2 YYNGEE. The CDR3 spans 14 residues. Germline trimming cut 0 bases from V and 4 bases from J; bases unmatched to any gene: 1. The receptor comes from an adult with an advanced solid tumor such as melanoma, head and neck, liver or kidney cancer. The chain uses TRBV9 and TRBJ2-7, with 10 bases identical to TRBD1. This specimen consisted of CD4+ or CD8+ T cells sorted from blood, obtained in a trial of the OX40 agonist ivuxolimab. The CDR3: CASSVGQGAYEQYF. The CDR3 nucleotides are TGTGCCAGCAGCGTAGGACAGGGGGCTTACGAGCAGTACTTC.